These 15 T cell receptor beta chains were sequenced from one sample in a study of tumor-infiltrating lymphocytes in primary liver carcinoma. A primer matching the constant region was used to make TCR beta cDNA from 500 to 600 ng of total RNA. Three-round nested multiplex PCR performed with slightly modified ARM-PCR produced the TCR beta libraries. It was with TRBV1-TRBV30 forward primers and a C-beta reverse primer that the first two PCR rounds were run, at approximately 10 cycles each. Using its own MiXCR run on the multiplex PCR reads, TCRdb lists one record per CDR3 protein. This sample carries tens of thousands of distinct CDR3 sequences, just under 75% of them seen once, and the ten largest clones take around 15%. For each extraction, RNA and DNA were obtained together from around 18-30 mg of unsorted bulk tissue. The source material was liver tumor tissue from sampling region 4. Subset reported: tumor region T4, right-lateral pole. The source is a man aged 40-49 years with primary liver carcinoma and hepatitis B virus infection.

The chain is built from TRBV30 and TRBJ2-3; D is ambiguous. Trimming shortened V by 1 base and J by 7 bases, and 21 bases separated the two germline ends. The CDR3 is made up of 16 amino acids. Germline CDR1 reads GTSNPN; CDR2 reads SVGIG (reference sequence). Here the CDR3 reads CAWSGPRILETYTQYF. The CDR3 DNA sequence: TGTGCCTGGAGTGGGCCCCGGATCTTAGAGACATATACGCAGTATTTT. The complete variable domain, with remaining parts taken from reference TRBV30 and TRBJ2-3, reads SQTIHQWPATLVQPVGSPLSLECTVEGTSNPNLYWYRQAAGRGLQLLFYSVGIGQISSEVPQNLSASRPQDRQFILSSKKLLLSDSGFYLCAWSGPRILETYTQYFGPGTRLTVL.

The CDR3 sequence is CASSAGGLYGSTF. The CDR3 bases are TGTGCCAGCAGCGCTGGCGGTCTCTATGGCAGCACCTTC. The V gene is TRBV28, the J gene TRBJ1-2, with no clear D. This CDR3 contains 13 residues. Germline assignment: CDR1 MDHEN and CDR2 SYDVKM. The V gene lost 6 bases and the J gene lost 13 bases, with 21 bases spanning the gap.

Concerning this clonotype itself: Its ends do not fully match the called genes, so a read error is possible. V usage is TRBV14 and J usage is TRBJ2-1, with TRBD1 as a possible D gene (7 bases). Germline-derived CDR1 and CDR2 are SGHDN and FVKESK. This CDR3 has 14 amino acids. As DNA, the CDR3 is TGTGGCAGCAGCCAAGGAGGGGCGTCGAGGGGGCAGTTCTTT. Protein sequence: CGSSQGGASRGQFF.

In regard to this clonotype: As the CDR3 is not closed by the conserved phenylalanine or tryptophan, this likely results from a read error. The DNA is left out, because the CDR3 cannot be placed on it with certainty; the CDR3 is given as TCRdb lists it. The gene calls are TRBV29-1 and TRBJ1-1. The CDR3 adds up to 15 amino acids, both ends counted. The V gene's germline CDR1 is SQVTM and CDR2 ANQGSEA. The CDR3 is CSVGPRWGMVTEVFS.

The rearrangement joins TRBV11-1 to TRBJ1-1; tentatively, D is TRBD1 (5 bases). From germline, CDR1 is SGHAT and CDR2 FQDESV (reference sequence). The CDR3 covers 15 residues. Here the CDR3 reads CTNSFGHTLETEAFF. CDR3 DNA sequence: TGTACCAACAGCTTCGGACATACCTTGGAGACTGAAGCTTTCTTT.

This clonotype is a singleton in its sample. The junction departs from the called germline gene at one end, perhaps through a read error. This sequence joins TRBV5-1 and TRBJ2-5; a weak D match, TRBD1 (6 bases). The germline V gene has CDR1 SGHRS and CDR2 YFSETQ. There are 15 residues in the CDR3. The CDR3 DNA is TGCGCCAGCACCTTGGCCGGGACAACCGAGGAGACCCAGTACTTC. Translating it yields CASTLAGTTEETQYF.

The chain has TRBV27 and TRBJ2-4, with 9 bases that match TRBD1. Germline lookup yields CDR1 MNHEY and CDR2 SMNVEV (reference sequence). V dropped 10 bases and J dropped 12; count of bases not matched to a gene: 16. This CDR3 comprises 14 residues. The CDR3 coding sequence is TGTGCCAATAGTTTCTCCGGGACAGGGAAGACTCAGTACTTC. This encodes CANSFSGTGKTQYF.

Comments on this clonotype: Compared with germline, one end of the junction differs, possibly owing to a read error. The chain couples TRBV5-1 to TRBJ1-3, with 7 bases identical to TRBD1. The CDR3 spans 17 residues. The germline gives CDR1 SGHRS, CDR2 YFSETQ. Here the CDR3 reads CVSSLGSQGGAGNTMYF. CDR3 DNA: TGCGTCAGCAGCTTGGGGAGCCAGGGGGGAGCAGGAAACACCATGTATTTT.

The gene calls are TRBV5-4 and TRBJ2-7, with D perhaps matching TRBD2 (5 bases). Per germline, CDR1 SGHNT and CDR2 YYREEE (reference sequence). V lost 4 bases to trimming and J lost 6 bases, with 17 bases between them. The CDR3 sequence is 14 residues long. For the CDR3, the DNA is TGTGCCAGCAGCGAGGCGGGCTGGGTCCCCGAGCAGTACTTC. It translates to CASSEAGWVPEQYF.

Comments on this clonotype: One end of the junction varies from germline; a read error may be responsible. This chain joins TRBV6-5 and TRBJ2-6; D is uncertain. This CDR3 spans 16 amino acids. Germline CDR1 MNHEY, CDR2 SVGAGI. The CDR3 reads CASRYSTGSRANVLTF. In nucleotides, the CDR3 is TGTGCCAGCAGATACTCCACGGGCTCTAGAGCCAACGTCCTGACTTTC.

For this clonotype: Since a much larger clone is just one base distant, this may be a read error. This chain uses TRBV5-1 with TRBJ2-7; D is possibly TRBD1 or TRBD2 (5 bases each). The germline V gene encodes CDR1 SGHRS and CDR2 YFSETQ. CDR3 length equals 16 residues. The ends were cut back, 0 bases at V and 3 bases at J, with 16 bases in the middle. The CDR3 here is CASSLGGTPTVYEQYF. In nucleotides, the CDR3 is TGCGCCAGCAGCTTGGGAGGGACCCCCACGGTCTACGAGCAGTACTTC.

This clonotype is labeled medium-sized. The V call is TRBV12-3 or TRBV12-4, the J call TRBJ2-2; weak D call: TRBD2 (7 bases). The CDR3 is 18 amino acids. Trimming removed 6 bases at V and 0 bases at J, with 20 bases between. As DNA, the CDR3 is TGTGCCAGCAGCTTCCCCACGGGGGGCTTAGCGAACACCGGGGAGCTGTTTTTT. It codes for CASSFPTGGLANTGELFF.

The chain joins TRBV29-1 to TRBJ1-5; D may be TRBD1 (5 bases). Germline V gene sequence: CDR1 SQVTM, CDR2 ANQGSEA. Trimming shortened V by 5 bases and J by 6 bases, and 17 bases separated the two germline ends. The CDR3 length is 14 residues. Here the CDR3 reads CSVTEGQTCQPQHF. CDR3 sequence (DNA): TGCAGCGTTACCGAAGGACAAACCTGTCAGCCCCAGCATTTT.

On this clonotype itself: Sequence at one end of the junction differs from germline and may be a read error. This chain connects TRBV11-3 to TRBJ1-5, with D possibly TRBD1 on 5 matching bases. Per germline, CDR1 SGHNT and CDR2 YENEEA. The CDR3 runs 15 residues. CDR3 residues: CASSLELGVAQPRHF. As DNA, the CDR3 is TGTGCCAGCAGCTTAGAGCTGGGGGTGGCTCAACCCCGGCATTTT.

The table lists this clonotype with a count of one. It may be a read error: a sequence one base away is much more abundant. The chain couples TRBV20-1 to TRBJ2-3; D may match TRBD1 or TRBD2 (6 bases each). This CDR3 has 15 amino acids. Germline values: CDR1 DFQATT, CDR2 SNEGSKA (reference sequence). This chain's CDR3 is CRAPGPRGVTDTQYF. The CDR3 DNA reads as TGCAGAGCTCCCGGCCCTAGGGGGGTCACAGATACGCAGTATTTT.